This passage covers 30 T cell receptor beta chains from one sample sequenced in a study of OX40 agonist ivuxolimab in advanced cancers. Sequenced by immunoSEQ multiplex PCR; TCRdb stores in-frame clones only, minus some. The sample lists 30,000 to 40,000 clones; approximately 80% were seen once. This specimen was CD4+ or CD8+ T cells sorted from blood, taken in a trial of the OX40 agonist ivuxolimab. Receptor source: an adult with an advanced solid tumor such as melanoma, head and neck, liver or kidney cancer.

The chain recombines TRBV30 with TRBJ2-1; perhaps TRBD2 as D (5 bases). Trimming left V 0 bases short and J 4 bases short, with 13 bases between. The germline V gene encodes CDR1 GTSNPN and CDR2 SVGIG (reference sequence). The CDR3 totals 15 residues. Here the CDR3 reads CAWSVLAGLYNEQFF. In DNA, the CDR3 is TGTGCCTGGAGTGTCTTGGCGGGCCTATACAATGAGCAGTTCTTC.

The J gene is TRBJ2-2, the V gene TRBV5-4, with D possibly matching TRBD1 (5 bases). This CDR3 contains 14 residues. Per germline, CDR1 SGHNT and CDR2 YYREEE (reference sequence). Trimming stripped 4 bases from V and 2 bases from J, with 9 bases between. Here the CDR3 DNA reads TGTGCCAGCAGCAGTCAGGGTAACACCGGGGAGCTGTTTTTT. As protein: CASSSQGNTGELFF.

The V and J genes are TRBV28 and TRBJ2-7, with D unclear. The V end lost 3 bases, the J end lost 9 bases, and 18 bases lay between the germline ends. CDR1 MDHEN and CDR2 SYDVKM come from the germline V gene. The CDR3 runs to 14 residues. In DNA, the CDR3 is TGTGCCAGCAGTTTCCCCTTAGAGAGCTCGGTGCAGTACTTC. Protein: CASSFPLESSVQYF.

This clone turned up a few times. The chain links TRBV5-1 to TRBJ2-2, with a tentative D call TRBD1 (5 bases). The CDR3 runs to 16 residues. Trimming took 4 bases from V and 4 from J, leaving 17 bases between them. Germline CDR1 SGHRS, CDR2 YFSETQ. CDR3 DNA sequence: TGCGCCAGCAGCCCCCTGGAGACAGACTTCACCGGGGAGCTGTTTTTT. This encodes CASSPLETDFTGELFF.

This chain's CDR3 is CASGHPLNTGELFF. The CDR3 DNA follows: TGTGCCAGCGGCCACCCCCTGAACACCGGGGAGCTGTTTTTT. J is TRBJ2-2 and V is TRBV25-1; D remains ambiguous. The CDR3 is made up of 14 amino acids. Germline CDR1 is MGHDK and CDR2 is SYGVNS. The V end lost 8 bases, the J end lost 1 base, and 11 bases lay between the germline ends.

This rearrangement joins TRBV28 to TRBJ2-7; 7 bases are a match to TRBD2. The CDR3 has 15 amino acids. The trim removed 5 bases at V and 5 bases at J, leaving 12 bases unmatched. Germline loops: CDR1 MDHEN, CDR2 SYDVKM. The CDR3 here is CASSLVPSGWDEQYF. The DNA for the CDR3 is TGTGCCAGCAGTCTAGTTCCTAGCGGCTGGGACGAGCAGTACTTC.

This sequence joins TRBV19 and TRBJ2-7; tentative D call: TRBD2 (5 bases). V was clipped by 5 bases and J by 4 bases, with 15 bases between them. Germline values: CDR1 LNHDA, CDR2 SQIVND (reference sequence). This CDR3 contains 14 residues. CDR3 DNA: TGTGCCAGTAGTCCCTTCCCCGGACTGTACGAGCAGTACTTC. This translates into CASSPFPGLYEQYF.

The J gene is TRBJ2-3, the V gene TRBV29-1; 11 nucleotides match TRBD1. CDR1 is SQVTM, CDR2 ANQGSEA, per germline. The CDR3 totals 15 residues. J gave up 4 bases and V 4 bases, and 7 bases lay outside the gene matches. CDR3 DNA sequence: TGCAGCGTTGCACTTGGGACAGGGGGAGCAGATACGCAGTATTTT. It translates to CSVALGTGGADTQYF.

The chain carries TRBV5-1 and TRBJ2-7, with D unclear. The CDR3 consists of 16 residues. Germline CDR1 SGHRS, CDR2 YFSETQ. Trimming cost V 2 bases and J 4 bases, with 19 bases left between them. CDR3 coding DNA: TGCGCCAGCAGCTTATTACCCTTAGTTAATGGGTACGAGCAGTACTTC. The encoded protein is CASSLLPLVNGYEQYF.

The J gene is TRBJ2-3, the V gene TRBV5-4; possibly TRBD2 for D (5 bases). Germline V gives CDR1 SGHNT, CDR2 YYREEE (reference sequence). The CDR3 is 14 amino acids. The V end lost 1 base, the J end lost 8 bases, and 14 bases lay between the germline ends. In DNA, the CDR3 is TGTGCCAGCAGCTTGACTCTCCCCGAGGGTACGCAGTATTTT. This gives the protein CASSLTLPEGTQYF.

The gene calls are TRBV14 and TRBJ2-7, with D unclear. CDR1 is SGHDN, CDR2 FVKESK, per germline. The CDR3 has 14 residues. The V end lost 0 bases, the J end lost 3 bases, and 9 bases lay between the germline ends. CDR3 amino acids: CASSQENHYYEQYF. In DNA form, the CDR3 reads TGTGCCAGCAGCCAAGAAAACCATTACTACGAGCAGTACTTC.

The chain employs TRBV29-1 and TRBJ2-5, with no clear D. Germline V gene sequence: CDR1 SQVTM, CDR2 ANQGSEA. CDR3 length: 11 residues. V lost 8 bases and J lost 1, with 8 bases in between. CDR3 protein: CSLLLQETQYF. The CDR3 region has the DNA TGCAGCCTCTTGCTCCAAGAGACCCAGTACTTC.

The V and J genes are TRBV15 and TRBJ2-6; D may match TRBD1 or TRBD2 (6 bases each). This CDR3 has 17 amino acids. The germline CDR1 and CDR2 sequences are LNHNV and YYDKDF (reference sequence). V shed 0 bases and J shed 2 bases, with 11 bases lying between them. The CDR3 sequence is CATSRDGGLAGANVLTF. DNA of the CDR3: TGTGCCACCAGCAGAGATGGGGGGCTAGCTGGGGCCAACGTCCTGACTTTC.

The chain links TRBV7-9 to TRBJ1-4; the D is unclear. CDR3 size: 16 residues. Trimming removed 2 bases from V and 3 bases from J, with 13 bases in between. Germline CDR1 and CDR2: SEHNR and FQNEAQ (reference sequence). CDR3 coding DNA: TGTGCCAGCAGCTTATTAGTTCTGAATTCTAATGAAAAACTGTTTTTT. Translated: CASSLLVLNSNEKLFF.

The genes are TRBV18 and TRBJ2-1; 8 bases are a match to TRBD2. Looked up from germline, CDR1 is KGHSH and CDR2 is LQKENI. The V gene end was trimmed by 3 bases and the J gene end by 7 bases; junction bases not matched to a gene: 8. The CDR3 totals 15 residues. The CDR3 DNA is TGTGCCAGCTCACCCCCAGCGGGAGCGGGTAATGAGCAGTTCTTC. It translates to CASSPPAGAGNEQFF.

J is TRBJ2-7 and V is TRBV6-1, with D perhaps TRBD1 (6 bases). The length of the CDR3 is 13 residues. V dropped 6 bases and J dropped 3 bases, with 12 bases sitting between them. CDR1 and CDR2 from the germline V gene are MNHNS and SASEGT. The CDR3 region has the DNA TGTGCCAGCAGCGAGGGGGACATCTACGAGCAGTACTTC. As protein: CASSEGDIYEQYF.

The chain joins TRBV15 to TRBJ2-1; a possible D gene is TRBD1 (6 bases). The ends were cut back, 4 bases at V and 13 bases at J, with 17 bases in the middle. The germline V gene encodes CDR1 LNHNV and CDR2 YYDKDF (reference sequence). The CDR3 is 13 residues long. The CDR3 DNA follows: TGTGCCACCAGCAAGCTGGGACATCCGAGCCAGTTCTTC. It specifies CATSKLGHPSQFF. Full variable domain (missing parts from reference TRBV15 and TRBJ2-1): DAMVIQNPRYQVTQFGKPVTLSCSQTLNHNVMYWYQQKSSQAPKLLFHYYDKDFNNEADTPDNFQSRRPNTSFCFLDIRSPGLGDTAMYLCATSKLGHPSQFFGPGTRLTVL.

V and J are TRBV27 and TRBJ1-4; perhaps TRBD1 as D (5 bases). The V end was cut by 3 bases, the J end by 5 bases, with 7 bases between. Germline V CDR1 and CDR2: MNHEY, SMNVEV (reference sequence). The CDR3 covers 13 residues. CDR3 nucleotide sequence: TGTGCCAGCAGTTTTTCAGGGAATGAAAAACTGTTTTTT. It specifies CASSFSGNEKLFF.

V gene TRBV19 combines with J gene TRBJ1-4; TRBD1 matches 7 bases. V was pared by 5 bases and J by 8 bases, with 14 bases of the junction left unmatched. The CDR3 runs 16 residues. Germline V gives CDR1 LNHDA, CDR2 SQIVND (reference sequence). CDR3 amino acids: CASSPASGGGSEKLFF. The CDR3 DNA sequence: TGTGCCAGTAGTCCAGCCTCAGGGGGAGGTAGCGAAAAACTGTTTTTT.

The rearrangement uses TRBV18 and TRBJ1-3; possibly TRBD1 for D (6 bases). There are 16 residues in the CDR3. CDR1 KGHSH and CDR2 LQKENI come from the germline V gene. With 3 bases removed from V and 0 bases from J, the gap between germline ends came to 12 bases. CDR3 coding DNA: TGTGCCAGCTCACCCGGGACACGGAGCTCTGGAAACACCATATATTTT. Its translation: CASSPGTRSSGNTIYF. The complete variable domain, with remaining parts taken from reference TRBV18 and TRBJ1-3, reads NAGVMQNPRHLVRRRGQEARLRCSPMKGHSHVYWYRQLPEEGLKFMVYLQKENIIDESGMPKERFSAEFPKEGPSILRIQQVVRGDSAAYFCASSPGTRSSGNTIYFGEGSWLTVV.

The chain employs TRBV4-1 and TRBJ2-2; 7 bases are shared with TRBD1. CDR1 is MGHRA and CDR2 is YSYEKL in the germline V gene. V shed 5 bases and J 7 bases; nucleotides not matched to a gene: 10. The CDR3 runs 15 residues. CDR3 in DNA: TGCGCCAGCAGCGCTCTAACAGGGGTCGGCGGGGAGCTGTTTTTT. As protein: CASSALTGVGGELFF.

This chain links TRBV9 with TRBJ2-7, with D possibly matching TRBD2 (5 bases). CDR1 SGDLS and CDR2 YYNGEE come from the germline V gene. CDR3 length: 13 amino acids. The ends were cut back, 0 bases at V and 7 bases at J, with 11 bases in the middle. CDR3 sequence (DNA): TGTGCCAGCAGCGTAGGATACAGAGGGGAGCAGTACTTC. Protein: CASSVGYRGEQYF.

This sequence joins TRBV28 and TRBJ1-5; perhaps TRBD1 as D (6 bases). Germline-derived CDR1 and CDR2 are MDHEN and SYDVKM. Trimming left V 2 bases short and J 3 bases short, with 8 bases between. CDR3 length equals 14 residues. The chain's CDR3 is CASSLGTPNQPQHF. The CDR3 DNA reads as TGTGCCAGCAGTTTAGGGACACCCAATCAGCCCCAGCATTTT.

This clone was seen only once. The chain links TRBV28 to TRBJ1-2; 8 bases map to TRBD1. V dropped 6 bases and J dropped 7; count of bases not matched to a gene: 10. This CDR3 is 14 amino acids long. The V gene's germline CDR1 is MDHEN and CDR2 SYDVKM. Here the CDR3 reads CASSSGQGTRGYTF. The CDR3 DNA follows: TGTGCCAGCAGCTCTGGACAGGGCACCCGTGGCTACACCTTC.

The chain couples TRBV5-1 to TRBJ1-2; no clear D. CDR3 size: 13 residues. Between the trimmed V and J ends, which lost 0 bases and 5 bases, there was a span of 8 bases. Germline values: CDR1 SGHRS, CDR2 YFSETQ. The CDR3 reads CASSLGKGYGYTF. CDR3 coding DNA: TGCGCCAGCAGCTTGGGTAAAGGGTATGGCTACACCTTC.

J is TRBJ1-5 and V is TRBV7-8, with a tentative D call TRBD1 (5 bases). The CDR3 extends over 16 amino acids. Trimming stripped 3 bases from V and 1 base from J, with 13 bases between. CDR1 and CDR2 from the germline V gene are SGHVS and FQNEAQ. CDR3 in DNA: TGTGCCAGCAGCTTGCCTAGGGACGTAAGCAATCAGCCCCAGCATTTT. This gives the protein CASSLPRDVSNQPQHF. Based on the CDR3 plus reference TRBV7-8 and TRBJ1-5, the full variable domain is GAGVSQSPRYKVAKRGQDVALRCDPISGHVSLFWYQQALGQGPEFLTYFQNEAQLDKSGLPSDRFFAERPEGSVSTLKIQRTQQEDSAVYLCASSLPRDVSNQPQHFGDGTRLSIL.

The rearrangement joins TRBV5-6 to TRBJ1-2; 7 bases agree with TRBD1. CDR1 and CDR2 (germline): SGHDT, YYEEEE. The junction had 8 bases not matched to a gene; V was cut back by 5 bases and J by 4 bases. CDR3 size: 14 residues. DNA for the CDR3: TGTGCCAGCAGGGCCGGGACAGTAACCTATGGCTACACCTTC. This sequence encodes CASRAGTVTYGYTF.

V and J are TRBV28 and TRBJ2-7; D remains unclear. The CDR3 contains 11 residues. CDR1 and CDR2 (germline): MDHEN, SYDVKM. The germline V and J ends were trimmed by 4 bases and 5 bases, with 6 bases remaining between them. The CDR3 nucleotides read TGTGCCAGCAGTTCGGCGGACGAGCAGTACTTC. It translates to CASSSADEQYF. The complete variable domain, with remaining parts taken from reference TRBV28 and TRBJ2-7, reads DVKVTQSSRYLVKRTGEKVFLECVQDMDHENMFWYRQDPGLGLRLIYFSYDVKMKEKGDIPEGYSVSREKKERFSLILESASTNQTSMYLCASSSADEQYFGPGTRLTVT.

V and J are TRBV9 and TRBJ1-3; D is uncertain. The CDR3 length is 16 residues. Germline V gene data show CDR1 as SGDLS and CDR2 as YYNGEE. V was pared by 4 bases and J by 4 bases, with 18 bases between. The CDR3 DNA is TGTGCCAGCAGCCTAACGGATTCTGCCTCCGGAAACACCATATATTTT. Translated: CASSLTDSASGNTIYF.

This clone is judged medium-sized (0.01 to 0.1%). The J gene is TRBJ1-4, the V gene TRBV30, with D unresolved. In germline, CDR1 is GTSNPN, CDR2 SVGIG (reference sequence). Trimming pared 5 bases from V and 4 bases from J, leaving 14 bases between. CDR3 length: 14 amino acids. The CDR3 region has the DNA TGTGCCTGGGCACGGTATGGGGATAATGAAAAACTGTTTTTT. This translates into CAWARYGDNEKLFF.